In its sample, the clone carrying this T cell receptor (beta chain) was seen a few times. Its matching antigen is unknown. The data were obtained in a study of T cells after yellow fever vaccination. Points from the study as a whole: The study noted that FACS-sorted repertoires could contain abundant clonotypes contaminating from the bulk population.

Unmatched junction bases numbered 9, after V lost 1 base and J lost 2 bases. Germline CDR1 SGHTA, CDR2 FQGTGA. The CDR3 length is 17 residues. Via MiXCR, TCRdb re-called the 5' RACE reads, giving one row per CDR3 protein. The sample comprises a few hundred thousand distinct CDR3 sequences, roughly a sixth of which are singletons, and 17% rests with the top ten. The receptor was derived from a man between 18 and 35 years old who received the YFV17D yellow fever vaccine. The sequences come from PBMCs, collected less than 6 days after the first yellow fever vaccination. V is TRBV7-3 and J is TRBJ1-2, with 8 bases aligning to TRBD1. In DNA, the CDR3 is TGTGCCAGCAGCTTAAAAGGGACAGGAATTTTAAACTATGGCTACACCTTC. Its translation is CASSLKGTGILNYGYTF.